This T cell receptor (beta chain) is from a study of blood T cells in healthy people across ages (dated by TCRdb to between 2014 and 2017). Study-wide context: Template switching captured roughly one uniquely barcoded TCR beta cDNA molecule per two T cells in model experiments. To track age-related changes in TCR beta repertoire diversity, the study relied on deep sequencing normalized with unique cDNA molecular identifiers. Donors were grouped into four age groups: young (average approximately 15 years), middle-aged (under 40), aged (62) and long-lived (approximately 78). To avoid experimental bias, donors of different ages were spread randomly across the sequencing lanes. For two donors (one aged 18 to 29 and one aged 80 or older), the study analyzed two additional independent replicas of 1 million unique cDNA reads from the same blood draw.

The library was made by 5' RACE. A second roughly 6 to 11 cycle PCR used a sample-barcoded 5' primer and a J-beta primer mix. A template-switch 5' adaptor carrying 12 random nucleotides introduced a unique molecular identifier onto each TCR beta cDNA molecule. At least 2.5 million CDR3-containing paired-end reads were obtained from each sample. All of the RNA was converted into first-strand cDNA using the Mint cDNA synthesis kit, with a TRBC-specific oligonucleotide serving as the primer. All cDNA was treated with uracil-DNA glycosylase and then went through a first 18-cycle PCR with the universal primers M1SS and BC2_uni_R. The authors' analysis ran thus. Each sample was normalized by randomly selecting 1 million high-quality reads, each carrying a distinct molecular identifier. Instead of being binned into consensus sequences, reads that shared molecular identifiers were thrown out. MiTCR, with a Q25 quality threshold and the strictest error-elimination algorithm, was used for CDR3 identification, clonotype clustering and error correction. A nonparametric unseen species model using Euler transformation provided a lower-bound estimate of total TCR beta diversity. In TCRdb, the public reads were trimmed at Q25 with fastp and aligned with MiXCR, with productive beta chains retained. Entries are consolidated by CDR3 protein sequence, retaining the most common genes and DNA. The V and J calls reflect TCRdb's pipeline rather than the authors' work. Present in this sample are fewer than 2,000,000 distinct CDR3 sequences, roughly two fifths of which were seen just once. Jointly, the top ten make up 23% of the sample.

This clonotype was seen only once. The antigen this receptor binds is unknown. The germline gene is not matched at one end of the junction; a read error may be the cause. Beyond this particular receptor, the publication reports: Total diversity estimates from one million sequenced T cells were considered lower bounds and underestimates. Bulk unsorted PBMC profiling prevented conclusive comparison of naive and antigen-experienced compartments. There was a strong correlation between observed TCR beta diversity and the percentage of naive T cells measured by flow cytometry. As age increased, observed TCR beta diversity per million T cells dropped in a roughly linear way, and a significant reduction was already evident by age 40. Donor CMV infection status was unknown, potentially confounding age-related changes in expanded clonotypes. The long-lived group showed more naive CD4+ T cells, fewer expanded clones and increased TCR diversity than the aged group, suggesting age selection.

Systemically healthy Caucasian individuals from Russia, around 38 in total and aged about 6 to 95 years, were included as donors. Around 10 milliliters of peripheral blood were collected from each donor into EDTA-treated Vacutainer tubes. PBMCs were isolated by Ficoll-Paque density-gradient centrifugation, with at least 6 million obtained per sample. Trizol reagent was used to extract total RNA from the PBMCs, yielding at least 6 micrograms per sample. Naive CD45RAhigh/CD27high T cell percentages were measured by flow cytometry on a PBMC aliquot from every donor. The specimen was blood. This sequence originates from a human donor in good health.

The CDR3 protein: CGVEDPEGYNEQFF. The DNA reads as follows: TGCGGCGTTGAAGATCCAGAAGGGTACAATGAGCAGTTCTTC. The sequence links TRBV29-1 to TRBJ2-1; no D segment can be confidently identified. From the cysteine up to the phenylalanine, the CDR3 has a length of 14 residues. Kept here is only the CDR3 DNA, which spans 42 bases and is read in frame from base 1. The germline V gene supplies CDR1 SQVTM and CDR2 ANQGSEA.